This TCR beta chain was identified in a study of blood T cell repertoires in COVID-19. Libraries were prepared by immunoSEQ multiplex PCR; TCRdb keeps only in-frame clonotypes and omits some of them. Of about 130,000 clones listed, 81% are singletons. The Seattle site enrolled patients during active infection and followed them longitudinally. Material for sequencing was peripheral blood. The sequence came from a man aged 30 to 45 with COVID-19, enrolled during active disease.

The chain's CDR3 is CASSSRGNYQPQHF. The CDR3 coding sequence is TGTGCCAGCAGTTCCAGGGGGAACTATCAGCCCCAGCATTTT. The V call is TRBV6-6, the J call TRBJ1-5; 7 bases are a match to TRBD1. V gave up 4 bases and J gave up 5 bases; unmatched junction bases: 5. The CDR3 contains 14 residues. Germline loops: CDR1 MNHNY, CDR2 SVGAGI (reference sequence).